A single sample gave rise to the 18 T cell receptor beta chains below, sequenced in a study of shared clonotypes between healthy human individuals. The repertoire was sequenced with immunoSEQ multiplex PCR; TCRdb's copy has only in-frame clones and lacks some. This table has millions of clones, 85% to 95% appearing once. Sample: naive CD4+ T cells sorted from blood. Subset indicated: CD45RA+ positively selected. All receptors derive from a man between 18 and 29 years old in good health.

In its sample, this clone was seen once. V and J are TRBV18 and TRBJ2-5, with D maybe TRBD1 (5 bases). This CDR3 is built from 16 residues. Germline V gene sequence: CDR1 KGHSH, CDR2 LQKENI. Between the trimmed V and J ends, which lost 6 bases and 4 bases, there was a span of 21 bases. The CDR3 protein is CASSPMLPGKAETQYF. The CDR3 nucleotides are TGTGCCAGCTCTCCTATGTTGCCAGGGAAGGCAGAGACCCAGTACTTC.

The genes are TRBV4-1 and TRBJ2-7, with a weak D call TRBD2 (5 bases). The CDR3 runs 15 residues. Germline V lookup: CDR1 MGHRA, CDR2 YSYEKL. The ends were cut back, 4 bases at V and 0 bases at J, with 13 bases in the middle. CDR3 protein: CASSRQLDFSYEQYF. The CDR3 bases are TGCGCCAGCAGCCGACAACTAGACTTCTCCTACGAGCAGTACTTC.

This clone was picked up one time. The CDR3 DNA reads TGTGCCAGCCCCGAGCGGCCCCAGCATTTT. Its protein product is CASPERPQHF. V and J are TRBV21-1 and TRBJ1-5. TRBV21-1 is recorded as a pseudogene. The CDR3 is 10 amino acids.

This chain connects TRBV6-4 to TRBJ1-2; tentative D call: TRBD1 (6 bases). The CDR3 is 13 residues long. Per the germline V gene, CDR1 is MRHNA and CDR2 is SNTAGT. The V and J ends lost 0 bases and 8 bases respectively, with 10 bases between them. The chain's CDR3 is CASSDSGGAGYTF. The CDR3 bases are TGTGCCAGCAGTGACTCGGGGGGCGCGGGCTACACCTTC.

V and J are TRBV7-2 and TRBJ2-5, with D perhaps TRBD1 (6 bases). Trimming took 5 bases from V and 5 from J, leaving 15 bases between them. The CDR3 has 14 residues. From germline, CDR1 is SGHTA and CDR2 FQGNSA. The CDR3 region is CASSRQGNEETQYF. DNA of the CDR3: TGTGCCAGCAGCAGGCAGGGGAATGAGGAGACCCAGTACTTC.

V usage is TRBV2 and J usage is TRBJ2-1; D not resolved. Germline loops: CDR1 SNHLY, CDR2 FYNNEI. There are 17 residues in the CDR3. Trimming removed 1 base from V and 1 base from J, with 14 bases in between. The CDR3 coding sequence is TGTGCCAGCAGTGAAGATTTGGGATTTTATTCCTACAATGAGCAGTTCTTC. Protein product: CASSEDLGFYSYNEQFF.

This clone was detected only a few times. The sample contains more than one DNA sequence encoding this CDR3. The rearrangement uses TRBV18 and TRBJ2-7, with 7 bases identical to TRBD1. Germline CDR1 and CDR2: KGHSH and LQKENI. Losses at the gene ends were 0 bases for V and 0 bases for J; bases not matched to a gene: 2. This CDR3 has 15 amino acids. The CDR3: CASSPPGQSSYEQYF. The CDR3 DNA reads TGTGCCAGCTCACCACCGGGACAGAGCTCCTACGAGCAGTACTTC.

This chain joins TRBV7-2 and TRBJ2-3; D unclear. The CDR3 is made up of 15 amino acids. CDR1 is SGHTA and CDR2 is FQGNSA in the germline V gene. Trimming took 5 bases from V and 2 from J, leaving 14 bases between them. This CDR3 is CASSLTTVNTDTQYF. The CDR3 coding sequence is TGTGCCAGCAGCCTAACTACAGTAAACACAGATACGCAGTATTTT.

The V gene is TRBV5-1, the J gene TRBJ2-3, with 9 bases lining up with TRBD1. The germline gives CDR1 SGHRS, CDR2 YFSETQ. The ends lost 4 bases at V and 6 bases at J; junction bases unmatched: 6. The CDR3 loop spans 14 amino acids. In DNA form, the CDR3 reads TGCGCCAGCAGCAGTGGGACAGGGTGGGATACGCAGTATTTT. Translated, it gives CASSSGTGWDTQYF.

The J gene is TRBJ2-2, the V gene TRBV4-1; TRBD2 matches 7 bases. After removal of 1 base from V and 6 bases from J, the junction contained 14 bases not matched to a gene. Per germline, CDR1 MGHRA and CDR2 YSYEKL. The length of the CDR3 is 18 residues. The CDR3 loop is CASSQVLETGTKSGELFF. The CDR3 coding sequence is TGCGCCAGCAGCCAAGTATTAGAGACGGGGACTAAGTCCGGGGAGCTGTTTTTT.

This sequence joins TRBV18 and TRBJ2-1; TRBD2 matches at 9 bases. The CDR3 consists of 15 residues. Germline V gives CDR1 KGHSH, CDR2 LQKENI. The V segment lost 6 bases and the J segment 4 bases; nucleotides outside the gene matches: 7. DNA for the CDR3: TGTGCCAGCTCGCAGCGGGAGGCCCTATACAATGAGCAGTTCTTC. Translated, it gives CASSQREALYNEQFF.

This chain uses TRBV5-1 with TRBJ2-5; D is perhaps TRBD1 (6 bases). CDR3 size: 17 residues. Trimming stripped 0 bases from V and 2 bases from J, with 17 bases between. Per germline, CDR1 SGHRS and CDR2 YFSETQ. DNA for the CDR3: TGCGCCAGCAGCTTGGCAGGCAGGGGATCAAGTCAAGAGACCCAGTACTTC. Translating it yields CASSLAGRGSSQETQYF.

Regarding this clone: The identical CDR3 is also encoded by other nucleotide sequences in the sample. The chain recombines TRBV10-2 with TRBJ2-7, with 9 bases aligning to TRBD2. V trimming: 6 bases; J trimming: 2 bases; junction bases outside the gene matches: 2. The CDR3 totals 13 residues. Looked up from germline, CDR1 is WSHSY and CDR2 is SAAADI. The CDR3 coding sequence is TGCGCCAGCAGGACTAGCGGACCCTACGAGCAGTACTTC. This translates into CASRTSGPYEQYF.

The chain has TRBV6-5 and TRBJ1-1; D is unresolved. V gave up 0 bases and J gave up 13 bases, with 12 bases separating them. CDR3 length equals 12 residues. Germline V gives CDR1 MNHEY, CDR2 SVGAGI. CDR3 in amino acids: CASSYSGRIFFF. The CDR3 nucleotides are TGTGCCAGCAGTTACTCGGGAAGAATCTTTTTCTTT.

Comments on this clone: One end of the junction is discordant with germline, which a read error may explain. The genes are TRBV30 and TRBJ1-5, with TRBD1 identical over 8 bases. The germline V gene encodes CDR1 GTSNPN and CDR2 SVGIG (reference sequence). This CDR3 is 13 amino acids long. Here the CDR3 reads CAWSRGPHQPQHF. The CDR3 region has the DNA TGTGCTTGGAGCAGGGGGCCCCATCAGCCCCAGCATTTT.

This chain uses TRBV2 with TRBJ1-5; D uncertain. With 2 bases removed from V and 7 bases from J, the gap between germline ends came to 15 bases. The length of the CDR3 is 15 residues. Germline values: CDR1 SNHLY, CDR2 FYNNEI. The CDR3 loop reads CASSEMRAVGQPQHF. CDR3 coding DNA: TGTGCCAGCAGTGAAATGAGGGCAGTCGGACAGCCCCAGCATTTT.

This chain uses TRBV5-1 with TRBJ1-2, with TRBD1 as a possible D gene (5 bases). Trimming removed 0 bases from V and 4 bases from J, with 13 bases in between. The CDR3 consists of 15 residues. The germline V gene encodes CDR1 SGHRS and CDR2 YFSETQ. CDR3 sequence reads: CASSLESAGPYGYTF. CDR3 DNA: TGCGCCAGCAGCTTGGAGTCCGCAGGGCCCTATGGCTACACCTTC.

This rearrangement joins TRBV27 to TRBJ2-4, with D perhaps given as TRBD1 or TRBD2 (5 bases each). Trimming stripped 2 bases from V and 8 bases from J, with 16 bases between. The germline V gene has CDR1 MNHEY and CDR2 SMNVEV (reference sequence). The CDR3 is 15 amino acids. CDR3 amino acids: CASSLRGRDGDIQYF. CDR3 DNA sequence: TGTGCCAGCAGTTTACGGGGCCGGGACGGGGACATTCAGTACTTC.